This TCR beta chain was sequenced for a study of early T cells in non-severe SARS-CoV-2 infection. There are 15 residues in the CDR3. V was clipped by 3 bases and J by 1 base, with 12 bases between them. The V gene's germline CDR1 is LNHDA and CDR2 SQIVND (reference sequence). TCRdb itself ran the 5' RACE reads through MiXCR, one entry per CDR3 protein. The sample holds tens of thousands of distinct CDR3 sequences, approximately 15% seen once. The TCR comes from an adult who was a healthcare worker with PCR-confirmed SARS-CoV-2 infection or an uninfected control (not recorded which). This sequence joins TRBV19 and TRBJ2-5; D is undetermined. The specimen sequenced was whole blood. The CDR3 DNA sequence: TGTGCCAGTAGTATCGGAGCTCCAATCCAAGAGACCCAGTACTTC. Translated, it gives CASSIGAPIQETQYF.